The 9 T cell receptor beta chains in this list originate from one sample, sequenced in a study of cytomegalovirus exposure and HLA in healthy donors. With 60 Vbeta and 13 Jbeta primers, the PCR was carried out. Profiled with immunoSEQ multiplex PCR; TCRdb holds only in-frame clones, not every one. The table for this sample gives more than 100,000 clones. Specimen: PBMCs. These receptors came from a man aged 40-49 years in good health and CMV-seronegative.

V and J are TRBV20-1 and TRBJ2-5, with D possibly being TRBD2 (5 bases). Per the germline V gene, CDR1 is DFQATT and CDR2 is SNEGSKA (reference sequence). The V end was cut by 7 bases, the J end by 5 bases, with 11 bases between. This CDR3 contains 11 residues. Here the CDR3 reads CSGGLVETQYF. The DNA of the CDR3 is TGCAGTGGAGGGCTGGTCGAGACCCAGTACTTC.

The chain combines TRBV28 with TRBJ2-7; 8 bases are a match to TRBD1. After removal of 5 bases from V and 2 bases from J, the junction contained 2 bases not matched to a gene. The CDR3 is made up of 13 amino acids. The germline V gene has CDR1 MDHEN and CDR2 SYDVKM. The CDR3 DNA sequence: TGTGCCAGCAGTAGGACAGGGCCCTACGAGCAGTACTTC. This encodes CASSRTGPYEQYF.

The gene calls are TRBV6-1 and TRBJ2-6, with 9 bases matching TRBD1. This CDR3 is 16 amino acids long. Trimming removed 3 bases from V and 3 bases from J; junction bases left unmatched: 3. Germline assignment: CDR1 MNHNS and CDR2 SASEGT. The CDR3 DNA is TGTGCCAGCAGTGAGGACAGGGGTGGTGGGGCCAACGTCCTGACTTTC. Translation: CASSEDRGGGANVLTF.

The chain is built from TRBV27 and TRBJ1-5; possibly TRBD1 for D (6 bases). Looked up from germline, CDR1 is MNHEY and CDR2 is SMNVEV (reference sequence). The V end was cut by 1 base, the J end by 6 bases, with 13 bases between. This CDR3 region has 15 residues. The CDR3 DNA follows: TGTGCCAGCAGTTTATATTCAGGGGATCGTCAGCCCCAGCATTTT. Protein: CASSLYSGDRQPQHF.

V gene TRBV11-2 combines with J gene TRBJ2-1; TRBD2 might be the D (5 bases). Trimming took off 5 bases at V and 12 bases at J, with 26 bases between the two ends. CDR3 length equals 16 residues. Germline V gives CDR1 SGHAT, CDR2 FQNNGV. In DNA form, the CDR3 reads TGTGCCAGCAGCCCTTATGGCAGCGAGAGGGCCATGGGGCAGTTCTTC. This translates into CASSPYGSERAMGQFF. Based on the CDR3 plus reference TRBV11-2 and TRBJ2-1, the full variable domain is EAGVAQSPRYKIIEKRQSVAFWCNPISGHATLYWYQQILGQGPKLLIQFQNNGVVDDSQLPKDRFSAERLKGVDSTLKIQPAKLEDSAVYLCASSPYGSERAMGQFFGPGTRLTVL.

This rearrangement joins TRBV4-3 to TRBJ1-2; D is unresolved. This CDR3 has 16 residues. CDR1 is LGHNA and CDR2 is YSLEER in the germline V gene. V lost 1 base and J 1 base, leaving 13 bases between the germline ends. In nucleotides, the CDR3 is TGCGCCAGCAGCCAAGGGGCAGGCCTAATTAACTATGGCTACACCTTC. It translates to CASSQGAGLINYGYTF.

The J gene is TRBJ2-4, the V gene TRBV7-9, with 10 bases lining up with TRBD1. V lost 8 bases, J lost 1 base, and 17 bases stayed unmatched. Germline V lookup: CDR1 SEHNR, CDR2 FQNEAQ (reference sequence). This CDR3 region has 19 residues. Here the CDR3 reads CASDLEGTGAAEAKNIQYF. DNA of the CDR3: TGTGCCAGCGATCTAGAAGGGACAGGGGCCGCAGAGGCCAAAAACATTCAGTACTTC.

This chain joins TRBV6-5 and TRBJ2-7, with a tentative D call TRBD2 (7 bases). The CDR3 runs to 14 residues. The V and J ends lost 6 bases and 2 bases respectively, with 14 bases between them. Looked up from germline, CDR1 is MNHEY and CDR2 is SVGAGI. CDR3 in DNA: TGTGCCAGCAGAAAGGGGGGGGGAACCTACGAGCAGTACTTC. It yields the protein CASRKGGGTYEQYF.

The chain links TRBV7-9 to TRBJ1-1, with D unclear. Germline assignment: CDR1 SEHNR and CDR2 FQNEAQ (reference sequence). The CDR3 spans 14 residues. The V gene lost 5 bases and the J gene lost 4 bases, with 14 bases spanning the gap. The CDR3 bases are TGTGCCAGCAGCCCGGACTGGGTGGGCACTGAAGCTTTCTTT. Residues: CASSPDWVGTEAFF.